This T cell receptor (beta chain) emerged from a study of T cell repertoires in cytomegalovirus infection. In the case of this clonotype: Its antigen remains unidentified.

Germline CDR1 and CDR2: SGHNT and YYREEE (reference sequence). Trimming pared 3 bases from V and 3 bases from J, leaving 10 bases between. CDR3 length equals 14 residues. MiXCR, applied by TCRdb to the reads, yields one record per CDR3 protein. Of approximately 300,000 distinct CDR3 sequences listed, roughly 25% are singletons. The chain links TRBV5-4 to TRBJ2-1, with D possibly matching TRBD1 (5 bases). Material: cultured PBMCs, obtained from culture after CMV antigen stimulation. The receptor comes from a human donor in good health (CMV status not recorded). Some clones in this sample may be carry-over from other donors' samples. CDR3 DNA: TGTGCCAGCAGCTCTCCCGACAGCTACAATGAGCAGTTCTTC. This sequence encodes CASSSPDSYNEQFF.